The 21 T cell receptor beta chains below come from one sample, sequenced in a study of cytomegalovirus exposure and HLA in healthy donors. The study ran its PCR with 60 Vbeta and 13 Jbeta primers. Generated by immunoSEQ multiplex PCR, the TCRdb table keeps only in-frame clones and is missing some. The sample shows about 180,000 clones, 77% of them seen only once. Input material: PBMCs. The source is a woman younger than 45 in good health and CMV-seropositive.

This chain connects TRBV18 to TRBJ2-2; 8 bases are shared with TRBD2. J lost 3 bases, V lost 0 bases, and 3 bases had no gene match. This CDR3 contains 16 residues. Germline lookup yields CDR1 KGHSH and CDR2 LQKENI. The CDR3 region is CASSPPQLADTGELFF. CDR3 nucleotide sequence: TGTGCCAGCTCACCACCTCAACTAGCGGACACCGGGGAGCTGTTTTTT.

The chain couples TRBV10-3 to TRBJ2-5; 12 bases match TRBD2. CDR1 is ENHRY and CDR2 is SYGVKD in the germline V gene. V lost 4 bases and J lost 2; bases outside the gene matches: 8. This CDR3 is built from 17 residues. CDR3 coding DNA: TGTGCCATCAGTGCTGGACTAGCGGGATTCACTCAAGAGACCCAGTACTTC. Protein sequence: CAISAGLAGFTQETQYF.

The chain links TRBV19 to TRBJ1-2; no clear D gene. The CDR3 is 15 amino acids. V gave up 3 bases and J gave up 1 base, with 12 bases separating them. From germline, CDR1 is LNHDA and CDR2 SQIVND (reference sequence). CDR3 loop: CASSIARGVNYGYTF. DNA of the CDR3: TGTGCCAGTAGTATCGCGCGAGGAGTTAACTATGGCTACACCTTC.

The chain carries TRBV5-5 and TRBJ1-1; D gene unclear. The V end was cut by 1 base, the J end by 8 bases, with 15 bases between. Per the germline V gene, CDR1 is SGHKS and CDR2 is YYEKEE (reference sequence). This CDR3 has 14 residues. This CDR3 reads CASSLSGVPPEAFF. CDR3 sequence (DNA): TGTGCCAGCAGCTTGAGCGGCGTTCCGCCCGAAGCTTTCTTT.

The CDR3 here is CAISVPGLGETQYF. The CDR3 DNA reads TGTGCCATCAGTGTCCCAGGGTTGGGAGAGACCCAGTACTTC. V usage is TRBV10-3 and J usage is TRBJ2-5, with D tentatively TRBD1 (5 bases). The germline CDR1 and CDR2 sequences are ENHRY and SYGVKD. V lost 4 bases and J 4 bases, leaving 13 bases between the germline ends. The CDR3 loop spans 14 amino acids.

This clone was picked up one time. The V and J genes are TRBV6-5 and TRBJ1-2; TRBD1 matches 9 bases. CDR3 length: 14 residues. The germline CDR1 and CDR2 sequences are MNHEY and SVGAGI. V lost 1 base to trimming and J lost 5 bases; unmatched junction nucleotides: 2. The CDR3 DNA sequence: TGTGCCAGCAGTTACTTGACAGGGGGGTATGGCTACACCTTC. This codes for CASSYLTGGYGYTF.

This clone was counted once. J is TRBJ2-5 and V is TRBV4-3; 10 bases are shared with TRBD1. The ends lost 1 base at V and 5 bases at J; junction bases unmatched: 10. The CDR3 is 17 amino acids. Germline CDR1 LGHNA, CDR2 YSLEER. The DNA of the CDR3 is TGCGCCAGCAGCCAAGCCGGGACAGGGGTTTCAGGGGAGACCCAGTACTTC. Protein sequence: CASSQAGTGVSGETQYF.

The rearrangement joins TRBV28 to TRBJ2-1; D possibly corresponds to TRBD1 (6 bases). There are 15 residues in the CDR3. Germline assignment: CDR1 MDHEN and CDR2 SYDVKM. V gave up 5 bases and J gave up 8 bases, with 19 bases separating them. This CDR3 is CASSAPGRPGDEQFF. The CDR3 DNA reads as TGTGCCAGCAGTGCCCCGGGAAGGCCAGGGGATGAGCAGTTCTTC.

Sample share makes this clone medium-sized. The chain couples TRBV7-3 to TRBJ2-2; TRBD1 matches at 8 bases. The CDR3 is 17 residues long. Germline V CDR1 and CDR2: SGHTA, FQGTGA. Trimming at V came to 3 bases and at J to 6 bases, leaving 12 bases not matched to a gene. In DNA, the CDR3 is TGTGCCAGCAGCTTTGGGGGGACAGGCCCATTCGCCGGGGAGCTGTTTTTT. Translation: CASSFGGTGPFAGELFF.

The rearrangement joins TRBV7-6 to TRBJ2-5, with TRBD2 as a possible D gene (5 bases). The CDR3 loop spans 13 amino acids. V was shortened by 7 bases and J by 1 base, with 10 bases between the two germline ends. Germline assignment: CDR1 SGHVS and CDR2 FNYEAQ. CDR3 DNA: TGTGCCAGCACCCGGGGTTTCCAAGAGACCCAGTACTTC. Translation: CASTRGFQETQYF.

The genes are TRBV7-2 and TRBJ2-5, with 15 bases aligning to TRBD2. This CDR3 has 16 amino acids. The germline gives CDR1 SGHTA, CDR2 FQGNSA. Trimming removed 4 bases from V and 4 bases from J; junction bases left unmatched: 4. CDR3 nucleotide sequence: TGTGCCAGCAGCTCAGCGGGACTAGCGGGAGGAGAGACCCAGTACTTC. As protein: CASSSAGLAGGETQYF. Variable domain in full (rest from reference TRBV7-2 and TRBJ2-5): GAGVSQSPSNKVTEKGKDVELRCDPISGHTALYWYRQSLGQGLEFLIYFQGNSAPDKSGLPSDRFSAERTGGSVSTLTIQRTQQEDSAVYLCASSSAGLAGGETQYFGPGTRLLVL.

The rearrangement links TRBV28 to TRBJ1-2; D is undetermined. Trimming pared 1 base from V and 0 bases from J, leaving 15 bases between. The CDR3 length is 17 residues. Germline V lookup: CDR1 MDHEN, CDR2 SYDVKM. Here the CDR3 DNA reads TGTGCCAGCAGTTTATTCGTGACAAACCTTTCTAACTATGGCTACACCTTC. This sequence encodes CASSLFVTNLSNYGYTF.

This sequence joins TRBV28 and TRBJ2-5; D may be TRBD2 (5 bases). Germline V lookup: CDR1 MDHEN, CDR2 SYDVKM. V shed 5 bases and J shed 4 bases, with 26 bases lying between them. The CDR3 extends over 18 amino acids. The CDR3 spells CASSTRRLGPRGPETQYF. The CDR3 DNA follows: TGTGCCAGCAGTACGCGTCGTCTCGGTCCCCGCGGGCCAGAGACCCAGTACTTC.

The gene calls are TRBV5-1 and TRBJ1-4; the match to TRBD1 covers 8 bases. This CDR3 region has 14 residues. The germline gives CDR1 SGHRS, CDR2 YFSETQ. Losses at the gene ends were 4 bases for V and 7 bases for J; bases not matched to a gene: 6. DNA of the CDR3: TGCGCCAGCAGCGGGACAGGAGATGGTGAAAAACTGTTTTTT. This gives the protein CASSGTGDGEKLFF.

This sequence joins TRBV4-3 and TRBJ1-1; a weak D match, TRBD1 (5 bases). The CDR3 consists of 14 residues. In germline, CDR1 is LGHNA, CDR2 YSLEER. Trimming stripped 0 bases from V and 6 bases from J, with 11 bases between. The CDR3 coding sequence is TGCGCCAGCAGCCAAGATTTAGCGGGGCCTGAAGCTTTCTTT. Translating gives CASSQDLAGPEAFF.

This clone is a singleton in its sample. The gene calls are TRBV19 and TRBJ1-5; 7 nucleotides align to TRBD1. The CDR3 runs 18 residues. V trimming: 3 bases; J trimming: 0 bases; junction bases outside the gene matches: 11. The germline CDR1 and CDR2 sequences are LNHDA and SQIVND (reference sequence). The CDR3 sequence is CASSIGRGNFYSNQPQHF. The CDR3 DNA sequence: TGTGCCAGTAGTATCGGCAGGGGGAATTTCTATAGCAATCAGCCCCAGCATTTT.

The rearrangement joins TRBV6-4 to TRBJ2-2, with 7 nucleotides matching TRBD1. This CDR3 comprises 14 residues. The ends lost 10 bases at V and 5 bases at J; junction bases unmatched: 10. The germline gives CDR1 MRHNA, CDR2 SNTAGT. DNA for the CDR3: TGTGCCAACCAAGACAGGGTAGGTACCGGGGAGCTGTTTTTT. Translated, it gives CANQDRVGTGELFF.

The chain uses TRBV7-6 and TRBJ2-5; 9 nucleotides agree with TRBD2. Losses at the gene ends were 3 bases for V and 3 bases for J; bases not matched to a gene: 14. The CDR3 covers 18 residues. CDR1 SGHVS and CDR2 FNYEAQ come from the germline V gene. CDR3 residues: CASSFTAIAGVSKETQYF. The CDR3 DNA sequence: TGTGCCAGCAGCTTTACCGCTATAGCGGGAGTATCCAAAGAGACCCAGTACTTC.

The rearrangement links TRBV2 to TRBJ2-7; 9 bases align to TRBD1. The CDR3 spans 13 residues. CDR1 SNHLY and CDR2 FYNNEI come from the germline V gene. Germline trimming cut 7 bases from V and 1 base from J; bases unmatched to any gene: 2. The CDR3, as DNA: TGTGCCAGCATAGGACAGGGGTCCTACGAGCAGTACTTC. Residues: CASIGQGSYEQYF.

The table lists this clone with a count of one. The chain has TRBV5-4 and TRBJ1-1; D is perhaps TRBD1 (6 bases). Trimming left V 0 bases short and J 5 bases short, with 11 bases between. The CDR3 totals 14 residues. The germline gives CDR1 SGHNT, CDR2 YYREEE (reference sequence). CDR3 protein: CASSLGGRKTEAFF. In nucleotides, the CDR3 is TGTGCCAGCAGCTTGGGGGGGCGTAAGACTGAAGCTTTCTTT.

V and J are TRBV30 and TRBJ1-2; the D gene is possibly TRBD1 (6 bases). The CDR3 runs to 13 residues. V was clipped by 2 bases and J by 5 bases, with 12 bases between them. Germline loops: CDR1 GTSNPN, CDR2 SVGIG (reference sequence). CDR3 sequence: CAWSTRGHYGYTF. Here the CDR3 DNA reads TGTGCCTGGAGTACCAGGGGACATTATGGCTACACCTTC.